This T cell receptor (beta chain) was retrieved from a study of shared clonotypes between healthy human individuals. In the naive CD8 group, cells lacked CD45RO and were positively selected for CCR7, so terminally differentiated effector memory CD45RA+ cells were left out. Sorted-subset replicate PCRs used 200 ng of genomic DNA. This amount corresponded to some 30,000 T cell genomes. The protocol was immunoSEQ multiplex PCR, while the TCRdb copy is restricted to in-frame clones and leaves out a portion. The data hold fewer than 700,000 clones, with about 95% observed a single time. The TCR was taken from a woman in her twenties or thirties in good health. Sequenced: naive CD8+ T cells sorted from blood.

CDR3 DNA sequence: TGTGCCAGCATCGGGCACCGGAACACCGGGGAGCTGTTTTTT. Its protein is CASIGHRNTGELFF. The chain has TRBV28 and TRBJ2-2, with D unresolved. This CDR3 spans 14 amino acids. With 7 bases removed from V and 1 base from J, the gap between germline ends came to 10 bases. Looked up from germline, CDR1 is MDHEN and CDR2 is SYDVKM. The full variable domain, completed using reference TRBV28 and TRBJ2-2, is DVKVTQSSRYLVKRTGEKVFLECVQDMDHENMFWYRQDPGLGLRLIYFSYDVKMKEKGDIPEGYSVSREKKERFSLILESASTNQTSMYLCASIGHRNTGELFFGEGSRLTVL.